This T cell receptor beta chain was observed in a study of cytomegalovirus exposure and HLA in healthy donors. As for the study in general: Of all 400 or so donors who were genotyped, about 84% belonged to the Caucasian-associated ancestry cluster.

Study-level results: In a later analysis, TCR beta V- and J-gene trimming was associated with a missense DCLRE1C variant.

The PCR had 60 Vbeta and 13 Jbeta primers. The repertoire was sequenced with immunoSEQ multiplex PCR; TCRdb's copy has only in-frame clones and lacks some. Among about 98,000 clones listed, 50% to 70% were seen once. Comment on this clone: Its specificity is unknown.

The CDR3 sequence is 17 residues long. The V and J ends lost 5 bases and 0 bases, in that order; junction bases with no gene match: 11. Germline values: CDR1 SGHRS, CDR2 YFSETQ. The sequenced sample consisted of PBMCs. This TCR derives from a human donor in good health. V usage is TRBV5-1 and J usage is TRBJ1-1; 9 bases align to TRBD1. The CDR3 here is CASSPGTGKGMNTEAFF. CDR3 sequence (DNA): TGCGCCAGCAGTCCCGGGACAGGGAAGGGGATGAACACTGAAGCTTTCTTT.